This T cell receptor beta chain comes out of a study of blood T cell repertoires in COVID-19. Background on the study: Whether acute or convalescent, the COVID-19 samples came from the United States, Italy and Spain. T cells, B-cell-depleted T cells, or PBMCs supplied cDNA or gDNA.

As handled by the study authors: The authors estimated nucleated cell counts from reference gene primer amplification. TCRdb keeps only in-frame clones here, not all; method: immunoSEQ multiplex PCR. The DNA was the basis for D and trimming; V, J and clone size are from that table. The table shows about 100,000 clones, with approximately 88% occurring only once. The TCR originated in a man between 45 and 60 years old with active or convalescent COVID-19. Sequencing was done on a sample of peripheral blood.

The CDR3 protein is CATSDGTGGLRTDTQYF. The DNA for the CDR3 is TGTGCCACCAGTGATGGCACAGGGGGCCTACGCACAGATACGCAGTATTTT. The chain combines TRBV24-1 with TRBJ2-3; 9 bases agree with TRBD1. Germline CDR1 and CDR2: KGHDR and SFDVKD. The V segment lost 3 bases and the J segment 1 base; nucleotides outside the gene matches: 7. The CDR3 extends over 17 amino acids.